This TCR beta chain was recorded in a study of OX40 agonist ivuxolimab in advanced cancers. Study context: Administration of intravenous ivuxolimab to patients occurred every 2 weeks at 0.01 to 10 mg/kg. The diagnoses of dose-escalation patients were hepatocellular carcinoma, melanoma, renal cell or head and neck cancer.

Of note for this clone: The antigen is unknown.

Assay used: immunoSEQ multiplex PCR; TCRdb lists only in-frame clones, some missing. This sample has around 61,000 clones, with under 90% found just once. Findings and caveats of the study: Low normalized T-cell clonal expansion was also seen in some nonresponders.

This CDR3 region has 14 residues. Deletions cut 5 bases from V and 2 bases from J, with 10 bases between. Per the germline V gene, CDR1 is SNHLY and CDR2 is FYNNEI. The sequence came from an adult with an advanced solid tumor such as melanoma, head and neck, liver or kidney cancer. The specimen comprised CD4+ or CD8+ T cells sorted from blood, sampled in a trial of the OX40 agonist ivuxolimab. The chain couples TRBV2 to TRBJ1-5; D gene uncertain. CDR3 DNA sequence: TGTGCCAGCAGTCTGTTTGGAGGCAATCAGCCCCAGCATTTT. It codes for CASSLFGGNQPQHF.